The present TCR beta chain was sequenced within a study of cytomegalovirus exposure and HLA in healthy donors. The germline gives CDR1 SEHNR, CDR2 FQNEAQ (reference sequence). J lost 2 bases, V lost 5 bases, and 6 bases had no gene match. This CDR3 has 14 residues. Researchers ran the PCR with 60 Vbeta and 13 Jbeta primers. Assay: immunoSEQ multiplex PCR; the TCRdb copy retains only in-frame clones and omits some. The sample contains about 160,000 clones, approximately 80% of which appear only once. The sample taken for sequencing was PBMCs. The J gene is TRBJ2-7, the V gene TRBV7-9, with 7 bases fitting TRBD1. This TCR was recovered from a man aged 45-65 years in good health and CMV-seropositive. The CDR3 coding sequence is TGTGCCAGCAGCCCTTCGGGACAGCCCTACGAGCAGTACTTC. Its protein product is CASSPSGQPYEQYF.